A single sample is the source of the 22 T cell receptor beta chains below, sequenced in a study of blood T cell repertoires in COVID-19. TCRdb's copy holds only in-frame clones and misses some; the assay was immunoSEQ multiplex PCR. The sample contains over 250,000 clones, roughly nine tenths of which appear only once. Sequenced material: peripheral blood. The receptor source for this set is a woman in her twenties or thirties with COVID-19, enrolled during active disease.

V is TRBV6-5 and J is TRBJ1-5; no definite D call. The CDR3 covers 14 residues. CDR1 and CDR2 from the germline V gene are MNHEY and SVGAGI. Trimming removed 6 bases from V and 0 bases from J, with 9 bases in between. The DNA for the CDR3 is TGTGCCAGCAGCCGACGGGATAGCAATCAGCCCCAGCATTTT. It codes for CASSRRDSNQPQHF.

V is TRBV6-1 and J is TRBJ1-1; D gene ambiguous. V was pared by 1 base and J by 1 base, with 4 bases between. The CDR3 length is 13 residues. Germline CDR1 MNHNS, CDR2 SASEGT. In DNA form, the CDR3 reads TGTGCCAGCAGTGAAGGGCAGAACACTGAAGCTTTCTTT. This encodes CASSEGQNTEAFF.

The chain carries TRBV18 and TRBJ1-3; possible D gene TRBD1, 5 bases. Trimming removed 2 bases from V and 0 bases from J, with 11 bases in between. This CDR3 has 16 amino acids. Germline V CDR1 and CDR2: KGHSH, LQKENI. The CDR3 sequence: CASSPRRDSSGNTIYF. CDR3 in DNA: TGTGCCAGCTCACCAAGAAGAGACAGCTCTGGAAACACCATATATTTT. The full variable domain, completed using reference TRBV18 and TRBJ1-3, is NAGVMQNPRHLVRRRGQEARLRCSPMKGHSHVYWYRQLPEEGLKFMVYLQKENIIDESGMPKERFSAEFPKEGPSILRIQQVVRGDSAAYFCASSPRRDSSGNTIYFGEGSWLTVV.

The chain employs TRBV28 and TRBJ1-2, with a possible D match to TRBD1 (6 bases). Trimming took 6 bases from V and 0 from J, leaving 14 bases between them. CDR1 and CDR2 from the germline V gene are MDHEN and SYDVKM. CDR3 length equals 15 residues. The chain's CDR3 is CASRLRRDTNYGYTF. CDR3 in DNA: TGTGCCAGCAGACTACGCCGGGACACTAACTATGGCTACACCTTC.

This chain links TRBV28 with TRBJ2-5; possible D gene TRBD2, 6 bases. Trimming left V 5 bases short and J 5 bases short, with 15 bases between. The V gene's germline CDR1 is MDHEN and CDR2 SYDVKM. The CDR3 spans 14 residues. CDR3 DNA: TGTGCCAGCAGTCCGGGACTTGGGGGGGAGACCCAGTACTTC. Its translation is CASSPGLGGETQYF. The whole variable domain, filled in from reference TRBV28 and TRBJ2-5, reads DVKVTQSSRYLVKRTGEKVFLECVQDMDHENMFWYRQDPGLGLRLIYFSYDVKMKEKGDIPEGYSVSREKKERFSLILESASTNQTSMYLCASSPGLGGETQYFGPGTRLLVL.

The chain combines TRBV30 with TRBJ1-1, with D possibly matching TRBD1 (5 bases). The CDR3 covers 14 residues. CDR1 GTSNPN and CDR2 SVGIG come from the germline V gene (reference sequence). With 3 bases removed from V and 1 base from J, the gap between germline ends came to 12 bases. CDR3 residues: CAWSRARANTEAFF. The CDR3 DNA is TGTGCCTGGAGCCGGGCCAGGGCGAACACTGAAGCTTTCTTT.

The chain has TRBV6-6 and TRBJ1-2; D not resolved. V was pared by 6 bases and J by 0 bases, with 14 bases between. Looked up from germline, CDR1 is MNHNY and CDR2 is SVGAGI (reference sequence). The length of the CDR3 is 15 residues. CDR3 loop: CASRNTELSNYGYTF. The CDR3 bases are TGTGCCAGCAGGAACACAGAACTTTCTAACTATGGCTACACCTTC.

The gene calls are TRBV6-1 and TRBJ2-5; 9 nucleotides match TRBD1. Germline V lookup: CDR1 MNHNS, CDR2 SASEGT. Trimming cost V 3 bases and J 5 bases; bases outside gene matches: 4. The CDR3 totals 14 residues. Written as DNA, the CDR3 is TGTGCCAGCAGTGATACAGGGGGCCAGGAGACCCAGTACTTC. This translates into CASSDTGGQETQYF.

CDR3 loop: CASSMADLQPQHF. CDR3 nucleotide sequence: TGTGCCAGTAGTATGGCAGATCTGCAGCCCCAGCATTTT. This chain connects TRBV19 to TRBJ1-5, with D unresolved. The CDR3 spans 13 residues. Trimming removed 3 bases at V and 7 bases at J, with 10 bases between. Germline CDR1 and CDR2: LNHDA and SQIVND (reference sequence).

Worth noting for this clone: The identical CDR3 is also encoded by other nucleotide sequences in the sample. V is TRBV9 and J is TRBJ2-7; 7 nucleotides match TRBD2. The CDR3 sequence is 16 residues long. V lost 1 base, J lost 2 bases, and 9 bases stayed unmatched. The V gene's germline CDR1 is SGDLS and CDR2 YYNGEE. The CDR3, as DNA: TGTGCCAGCAGCGTAAATCCGGGCGGGAGTCCCTACGAGCAGTACTTC. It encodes CASSVNPGGSPYEQYF.

CDR3 nucleotide sequence: TGTGCCAGCAGCGTAGATGGCAGGAACAATGAGCAGTTCTTC. Translation gives CASSVDGRNNEQFF. The chain couples TRBV9 to TRBJ2-1; no reliable D call. CDR3 length equals 14 residues. Trimming stripped 0 bases from V and 5 bases from J, with 9 bases between. Germline CDR1 SGDLS, CDR2 YYNGEE.

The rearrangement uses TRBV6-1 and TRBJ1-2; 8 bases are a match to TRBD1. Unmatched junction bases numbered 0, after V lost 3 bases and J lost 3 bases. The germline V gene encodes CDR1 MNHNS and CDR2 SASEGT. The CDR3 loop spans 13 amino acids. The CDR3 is CASSEGQDYGYTF. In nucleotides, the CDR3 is TGTGCCAGCAGTGAGGGACAGGACTATGGCTACACCTTC.

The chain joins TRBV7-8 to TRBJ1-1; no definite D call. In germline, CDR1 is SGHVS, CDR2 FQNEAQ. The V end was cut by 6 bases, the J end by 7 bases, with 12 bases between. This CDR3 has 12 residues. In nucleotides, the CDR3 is TGTGCCAGCAGTCTTCCGGCGGGTGAAGCTTTCTTT. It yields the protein CASSLPAGEAFF.

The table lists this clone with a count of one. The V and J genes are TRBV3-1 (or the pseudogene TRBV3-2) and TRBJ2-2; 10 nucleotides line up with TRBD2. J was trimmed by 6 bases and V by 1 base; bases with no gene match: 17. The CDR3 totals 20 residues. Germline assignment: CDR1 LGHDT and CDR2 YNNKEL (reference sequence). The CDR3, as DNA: TGTGCCAGCAGCCAAGGCCCGGCCTGGACATTAGCGGGAGGTCCCGGGGAGCTGTTTTTT. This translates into CASSQGPAWTLAGGPGELFF.

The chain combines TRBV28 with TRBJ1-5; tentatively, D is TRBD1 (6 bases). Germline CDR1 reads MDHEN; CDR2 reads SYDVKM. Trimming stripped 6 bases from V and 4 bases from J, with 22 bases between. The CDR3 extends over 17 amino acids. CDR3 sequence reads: CASSPLPPRGRNQPQHF. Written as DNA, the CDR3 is TGTGCCAGCAGCCCCCTACCCCCCAGGGGTAGAAATCAGCCCCAGCATTTT.

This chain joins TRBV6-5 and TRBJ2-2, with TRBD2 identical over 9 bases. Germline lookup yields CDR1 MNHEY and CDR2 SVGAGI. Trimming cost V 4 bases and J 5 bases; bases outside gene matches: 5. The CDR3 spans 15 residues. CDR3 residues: CASSSSSGATGELFF. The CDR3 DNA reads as TGTGCCAGCAGTTCCTCTAGCGGGGCAACCGGGGAGCTGTTTTTT.

The CDR3 is CASRPSDRGGEKLFF. CDR3 nucleotides: TGTGCCAGCAGACCGAGTGACAGGGGGGGTGAAAAACTGTTTTTT. This chain uses TRBV6-5 with TRBJ1-4; 9 positions agree with TRBD1. The CDR3 spans 15 residues. Unmatched junction bases numbered 9, after V lost 6 bases and J lost 7 bases. The germline CDR1 and CDR2 sequences are MNHEY and SVGAGI.

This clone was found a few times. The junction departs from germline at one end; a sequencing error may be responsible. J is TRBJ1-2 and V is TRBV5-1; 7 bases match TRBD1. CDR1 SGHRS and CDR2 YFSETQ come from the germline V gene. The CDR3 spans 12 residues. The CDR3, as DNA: TGCGCCAGCAGCTTGGCACAGGGGCTTGTGTCCTTC. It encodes CASSLAQGLVSF.

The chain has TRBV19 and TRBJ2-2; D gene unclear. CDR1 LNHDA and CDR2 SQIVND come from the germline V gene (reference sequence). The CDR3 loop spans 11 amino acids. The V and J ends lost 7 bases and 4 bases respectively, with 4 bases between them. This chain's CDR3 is CASKRTGELFF. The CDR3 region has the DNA TGTGCCAGTAAGCGCACCGGGGAGCTGTTTTTT.

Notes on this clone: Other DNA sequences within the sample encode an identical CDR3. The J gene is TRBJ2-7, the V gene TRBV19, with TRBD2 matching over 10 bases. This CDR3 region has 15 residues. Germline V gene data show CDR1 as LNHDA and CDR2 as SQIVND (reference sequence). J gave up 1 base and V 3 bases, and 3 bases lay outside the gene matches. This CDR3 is CASSIRTSGSYEQYF. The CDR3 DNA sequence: TGTGCCAGTAGTATCAGGACTAGCGGATCCTACGAGCAGTACTTC.

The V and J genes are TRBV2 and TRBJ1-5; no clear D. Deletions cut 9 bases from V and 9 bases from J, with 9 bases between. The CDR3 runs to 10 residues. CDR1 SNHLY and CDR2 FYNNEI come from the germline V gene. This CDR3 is CASGNRPQHF. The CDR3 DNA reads TGTGCCAGTGGCAACAGGCCCCAGCATTTT. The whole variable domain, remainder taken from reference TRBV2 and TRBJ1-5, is EPEVTQTPSHQVTQMGQEVILRCVPISNHLYFYWYRQILGQKVEFLVSFYNNEISEKSEIFDDQFSVERPDGSNFTLKIRSTKLEDSAMYFCASGNRPQHFGDGTRLSIL.

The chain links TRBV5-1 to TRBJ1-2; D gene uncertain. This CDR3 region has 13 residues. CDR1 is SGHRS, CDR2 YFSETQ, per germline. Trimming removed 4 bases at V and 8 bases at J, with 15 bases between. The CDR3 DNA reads TGCGCCAGCAGCGGAGGTGACCCCATGGGCTACACCTTC. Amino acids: CASSGGDPMGYTF.